A single sample gave rise to the 13 T cell receptor beta chains below, sequenced in a study of blood T cell repertoires in COVID-19. Produced via immunoSEQ multiplex PCR; TCRdb's table is partial and in-frame only. The sample lists 170,000 or so clones, more than 90% occurring once. Specimen: peripheral blood. The receptors were gathered from a man aged 45-65 years with acute or convalescent COVID-19.

For the CDR3, the DNA is TGTGCCAGCAGCCAAGATATGAGGGGGGGGCTCTACGAGCAGTACTTC. Protein: CASSQDMRGGLYEQYF. The V and J genes are TRBV4-2 and TRBJ2-7; perhaps TRBD2 as D (7 bases). The CDR3 sequence is 16 residues long. The germline CDR1 and CDR2 sequences are LGHNA and YNFKEQ. Trimming left V 0 bases short and J 3 bases short, with 15 bases between.

In this sample, this clone turned up once. The rearrangement joins TRBV6-5 to TRBJ1-4, with a tentative D call TRBD1 (6 bases). Trimming pared 4 bases from V and 13 bases from J, leaving 19 bases between. Germline CDR1 reads MNHEY; CDR2 reads SVGAGI. The CDR3 spans 14 residues. DNA for the CDR3: TGTGCCAGCAGTTCGATTCTCACAGGGATTTCACTGTTTTTT. Translated: CASSSILTGISLFF.

The CDR3 reads CASSLGAGTGVYEQYV. Written as DNA, the CDR3 is TGTGCCAGCAGCTTAGGTGCCGGGACAGGAGTTTACGAGCAGTACGTC. This rearrangement joins TRBV11-2 to TRBJ2-7, with TRBD1 matching over 8 bases. Germline V gives CDR1 SGHAT, CDR2 FQNNGV. CDR3 length: 16 residues. The junction had 9 bases not matched to a gene; V was cut back by 1 base and J by 4 bases.

The V and J genes are TRBV2 and TRBJ2-5; 7 positions match TRBD2. Germline V CDR1 and CDR2: SNHLY, FYNNEI. V shed 9 bases, J shed 5 bases, and the junction held 12 bases outside the gene matches. The length of the CDR3 is 14 residues. The CDR3 here is CARAREGLGETQYF. The CDR3 DNA is TGTGCCAGAGCTAGGGAGGGCCTAGGGGAGACCCAGTACTTC.

This clone occurred once. This chain connects TRBV10-2 to TRBJ2-5; 15 bases are a match to TRBD2. The V segment lost 5 bases and the J segment 4 bases; nucleotides outside the gene matches: 2. CDR3 size: 15 residues. The V gene's germline CDR1 is WSHSY and CDR2 SAAADI. CDR3 DNA: TGCGCCAGCAGTCGGACTAGCGGGAGGGGAGAGACCCAGTACTTC. This codes for CASSRTSGRGETQYF.

The rearrangement uses TRBV7-2 and TRBJ2-3, with 8 bases matching TRBD2. Germline V gene lookup returns CDR1 SGHTA and CDR2 FQGNSA. V dropped 1 base and J dropped 5; count of bases not matched to a gene: 5. This CDR3 has 15 residues. The CDR3 DNA is TGTGCCAGCAGCTTAGAAAGCGGGAGTGTAGATACGCAGTATTTT. Protein sequence: CASSLESGSVDTQYF.

V usage is TRBV6-1 and J usage is TRBJ2-3; 7 bases are a match to TRBD1. The V segment lost 0 bases and the J segment 3 bases; nucleotides outside the gene matches: 6. The CDR3 has 16 residues. CDR1 and CDR2 (germline): MNHNS, SASEGT. As DNA, the CDR3 is TGTGCCAGCAGTGAAGCCGGGACAGAATTTACAGATACGCAGTATTTT. Translated: CASSEAGTEFTDTQYF.

This chain joins TRBV24-1 and TRBJ2-6, with D maybe TRBD1 (6 bases). V dropped 12 bases and J dropped 4 bases, with 12 bases sitting between them. Germline CDR1 and CDR2: KGHDR and SFDVKD. This CDR3 comprises 13 residues. Here the CDR3 DNA reads TGTGCCCCCCCGGGGACAGGGGCCAACGTCCTGACTTTC. It codes for CAPPGTGANVLTF.

The rearrangement uses TRBV28 and TRBJ2-7; D might be TRBD1 (6 bases). V was trimmed by 2 bases and J by 2 bases, leaving 13 bases between them. The CDR3 sequence is 15 residues long. Germline CDR1 and CDR2: MDHEN and SYDVKM. The CDR3 protein is CASSLSSAGAYEQYF. As DNA, the CDR3 is TGTGCCAGCAGTTTAAGTTCGGCAGGGGCCTACGAGCAGTACTTC.

This chain joins TRBV7-8 and TRBJ1-5; the D is unclear. Trimming removed 2 bases at V and 1 base at J, with 12 bases between. Per the germline V gene, CDR1 is SGHVS and CDR2 is FQNEAQ. The CDR3 is made up of 16 amino acids. CDR3 nucleotides: TGTGCCAGCAGCTTAATTAACACACAAAGCAATCAGCCCCAGCATTTT. Protein: CASSLINTQSNQPQHF.

The rearrangement links TRBV27 to TRBJ2-1; 7 positions agree with TRBD1. CDR1 MNHEY and CDR2 SMNVEV come from the germline V gene (reference sequence). This CDR3 has 13 amino acids. Trimming took 6 bases from V and 4 from J; bases not matched to a gene: 3. The CDR3 coding sequence is TGTGCCAGCAGGGGGACAGTTTACAATGAGCAGTTCTTC. The encoded protein is CASRGTVYNEQFF.

This clone has only a few counts. V is TRBV7-2 and J is TRBJ1-4, with a possible D match to TRBD1 (6 bases). This CDR3 contains 15 residues. CDR1 is SGHTA and CDR2 is FQGNSA in the germline V gene. With 1 base removed from V and 5 bases from J, the gap between germline ends came to 11 bases. Here the CDR3 reads CASSLVRQGNEKLFF. Written as DNA, the CDR3 is TGTGCCAGCAGCTTAGTTCGCCAGGGGAATGAAAAACTGTTTTTT.

CDR3 amino acids: CASSLEASGGIDEQFF. The CDR3 nucleotides read TGTGCCAGCAGCTTAGAGGCTAGCGGGGGGATCGATGAGCAGTTCTTC. J is TRBJ2-1 and V is TRBV7-9, with 11 positions matching TRBD2. The CDR3 spans 16 residues. Germline values: CDR1 SEHNR, CDR2 FQNEAQ (reference sequence). Germline trimming cut 1 base from V and 8 bases from J; bases unmatched to any gene: 7. Together with reference TRBV7-9 and TRBJ2-1, the CDR3 gives the full variable domain: DTGVSQNPRHKITKRGQNVTFRCDPISEHNRLYWYRQTLGQGPEFLTYFQNEAQLEKSRLLSDRFSAERPKGSFSTLEIQRTEQGDSAMYLCASSLEASGGIDEQFFGPGTRLTVL.